This T cell receptor beta chain stems from a study of OX40 agonist ivuxolimab in advanced cancers. V lost 2 bases and J lost 1, with 8 bases in between. Per germline, CDR1 MNHEY and CDR2 SMNVEV (reference sequence). There are 14 residues in the CDR3. The table came from immunoSEQ multiplex PCR; TCRdb's copy has only in-frame clones and leaves some out. The sample shows approximately 76,000 clones, 85% of them seen only once. This sequence was found in an adult with an advanced solid tumor such as melanoma, head and neck, liver or kidney cancer. The chain recombines TRBV27 with TRBJ1-1; no definite D call. Material: CD4+ or CD8+ T cells sorted from blood, obtained in a trial of the OX40 agonist ivuxolimab. CDR3 amino acids: CASSLSQANTEAFF. The CDR3 region has the DNA TGTGCCAGCAGTTTAAGCCAGGCGAACACTGAAGCTTTCTTT.